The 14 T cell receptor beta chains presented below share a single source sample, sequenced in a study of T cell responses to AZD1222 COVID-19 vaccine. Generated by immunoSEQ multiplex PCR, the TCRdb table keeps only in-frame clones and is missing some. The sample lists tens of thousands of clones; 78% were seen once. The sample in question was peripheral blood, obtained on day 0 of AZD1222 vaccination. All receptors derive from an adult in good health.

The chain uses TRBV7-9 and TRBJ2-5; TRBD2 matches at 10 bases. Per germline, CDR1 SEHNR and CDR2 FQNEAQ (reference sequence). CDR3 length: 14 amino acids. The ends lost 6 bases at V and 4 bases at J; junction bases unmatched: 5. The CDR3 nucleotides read TGTGCCAGCAGTAACGGACTAGCGGTAGAGACCCAGTACTTC. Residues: CASSNGLAVETQYF.

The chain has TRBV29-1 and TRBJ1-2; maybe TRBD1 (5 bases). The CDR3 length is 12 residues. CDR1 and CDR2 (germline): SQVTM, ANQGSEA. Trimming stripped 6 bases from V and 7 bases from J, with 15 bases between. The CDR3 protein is CSVGHTLGGYTF. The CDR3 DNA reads TGCAGCGTCGGACACACCTTGGGTGGCTACACCTTC.

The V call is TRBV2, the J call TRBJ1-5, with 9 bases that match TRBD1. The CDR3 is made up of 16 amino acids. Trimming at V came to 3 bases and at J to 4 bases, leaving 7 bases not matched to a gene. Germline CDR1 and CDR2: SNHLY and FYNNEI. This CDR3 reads CASSDRRDRVNQPQHF. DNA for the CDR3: TGTGCCAGCAGTGACCGCCGGGACAGGGTGAATCAGCCCCAGCATTTT. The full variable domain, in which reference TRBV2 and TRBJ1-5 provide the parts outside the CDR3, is EPEVTQTPSHQVTQMGQEVILRCVPISNHLYFYWYRQILGQKVEFLVSFYNNEISEKSEIFDDQFSVERPDGSNFTLKIRSTKLEDSAMYFCASSDRRDRVNQPQHFGDGTRLSIL.

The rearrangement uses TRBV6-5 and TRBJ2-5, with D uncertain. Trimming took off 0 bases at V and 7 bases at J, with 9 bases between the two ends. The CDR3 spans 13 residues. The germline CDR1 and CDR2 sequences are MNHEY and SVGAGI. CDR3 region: CASSYSSWRTQYF. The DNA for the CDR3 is TGTGCCAGCAGTTACTCGAGCTGGAGGACCCAGTACTTC.

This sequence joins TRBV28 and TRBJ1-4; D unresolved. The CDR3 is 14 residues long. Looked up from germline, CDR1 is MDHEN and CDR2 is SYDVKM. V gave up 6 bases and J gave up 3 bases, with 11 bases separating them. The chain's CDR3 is CASRIPGANEKLFF. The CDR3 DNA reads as TGTGCCAGCAGGATCCCCGGGGCTAATGAAAAACTGTTTTTT.

The CDR3 loop reads CASSLGQQPMNTEAFF. CDR3 DNA: TGCGCCAGCAGCTTGGGACAGCAACCGATGAACACTGAAGCTTTCTTT. The chain joins TRBV5-1 to TRBJ1-1; D may be TRBD1 (5 bases). Germline values: CDR1 SGHRS, CDR2 YFSETQ. The length of the CDR3 is 16 residues. V shed 0 bases and J shed 0 bases, with 12 bases lying between them.

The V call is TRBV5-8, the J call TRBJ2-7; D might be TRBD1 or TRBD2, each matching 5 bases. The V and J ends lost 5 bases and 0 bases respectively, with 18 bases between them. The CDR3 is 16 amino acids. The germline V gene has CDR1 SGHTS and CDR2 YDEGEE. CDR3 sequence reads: CASSWGPGRASYEQYF. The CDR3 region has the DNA TGTGCCAGCAGTTGGGGCCCGGGACGGGCCTCCTACGAGCAGTACTTC.

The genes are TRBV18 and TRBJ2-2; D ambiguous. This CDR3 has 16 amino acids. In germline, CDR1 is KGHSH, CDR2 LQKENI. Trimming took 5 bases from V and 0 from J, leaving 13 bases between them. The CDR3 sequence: CASSTGSVANTGELFF. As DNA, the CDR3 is TGTGCCAGCTCAACGGGCTCAGTCGCGAACACCGGGGAGCTGTTTTTT.

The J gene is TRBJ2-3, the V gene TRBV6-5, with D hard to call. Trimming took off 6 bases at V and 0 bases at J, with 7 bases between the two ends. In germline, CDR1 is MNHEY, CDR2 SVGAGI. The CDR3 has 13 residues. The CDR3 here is CASSFISTDTQYF. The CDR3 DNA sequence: TGTGCCAGCAGCTTTATCAGCACAGATACGCAGTATTTT.

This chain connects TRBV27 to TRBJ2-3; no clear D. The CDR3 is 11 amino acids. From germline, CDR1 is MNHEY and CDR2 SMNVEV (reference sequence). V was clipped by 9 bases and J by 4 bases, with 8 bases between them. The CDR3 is CARRFSDTQYF. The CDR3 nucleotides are TGTGCCAGACGATTCTCAGATACGCAGTATTTT.

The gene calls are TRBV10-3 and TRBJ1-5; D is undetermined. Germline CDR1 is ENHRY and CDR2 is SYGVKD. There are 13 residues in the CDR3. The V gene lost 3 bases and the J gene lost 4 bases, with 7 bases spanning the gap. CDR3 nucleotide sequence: TGTGCCATCAGTGACAGGTTTAATCAGCCCCAGCATTTT. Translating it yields CAISDRFNQPQHF.

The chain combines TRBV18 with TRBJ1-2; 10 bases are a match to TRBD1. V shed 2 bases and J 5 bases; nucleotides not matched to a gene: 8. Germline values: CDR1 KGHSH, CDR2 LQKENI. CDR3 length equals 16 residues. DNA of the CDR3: TGTGCCAGCTCACCAGGGACAGGGGTGATGGTATATGGCTACACCTTC. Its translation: CASSPGTGVMVYGYTF.

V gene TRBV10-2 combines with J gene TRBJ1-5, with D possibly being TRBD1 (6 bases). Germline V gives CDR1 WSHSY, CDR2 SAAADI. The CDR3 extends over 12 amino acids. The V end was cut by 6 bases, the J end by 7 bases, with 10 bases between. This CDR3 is CASRQGNQPQHF. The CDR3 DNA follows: TGCGCCAGCAGGCAGGGGAACCAGCCCCAGCATTTT.

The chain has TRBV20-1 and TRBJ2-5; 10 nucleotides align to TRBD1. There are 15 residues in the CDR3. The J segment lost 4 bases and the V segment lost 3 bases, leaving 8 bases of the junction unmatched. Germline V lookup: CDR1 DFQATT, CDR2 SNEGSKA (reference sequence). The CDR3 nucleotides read TGCAGTGCTAGTACGGCCGGGACAGGGGTAGAGACCCAGTACTTC. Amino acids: CSASTAGTGVETQYF.